This TCR beta chain was profiled in a study of T cell responses to AZD1222 COVID-19 vaccine. General study points: Repertoires were obtained solely post-peak T cell response. After two AZD1222 doses, spike-specific TCR breadth and depth rose versus day 0. White British people made up most donors, females outnumbered males, and clonal diversity was possibly underestimated.

Remarks on this clone: No antigen is known for it.

Here immunoSEQ multiplex PCR was the method, and the copy in TCRdb shows in-frame clones only, minus some. The sample includes fewer than 85,000 clones, 92% seen only once; the top ten take roughly 6.8%. The CDR3 runs to 15 residues. Trimming left V 0 bases short and J 3 bases short, with 11 bases between. Germline values: CDR1 SGHRS, CDR2 YFSETQ. This specimen consisted of peripheral blood, obtained on day 0 of MenACWY control vaccination. The receptor was derived from an adult in good health. The chain couples TRBV5-1 to TRBJ2-3; no reliable D call. CDR3 protein: CASSLASDGTDTQYF. The CDR3 DNA sequence: TGCGCCAGCAGCTTGGCCTCAGACGGAACAGATACGCAGTATTTT.